These 15 T cell receptor beta chains came from one sample sequenced in a study of OX40 agonist ivuxolimab in advanced cancers. Some clones are missing from TCRdb's copy, which holds only in-frame ones; the method was immunoSEQ multiplex PCR. The data show 55,000 to 90,000 clones, with just over 85% seen just once and about 2.2% held by the top ten. The sample in question was CD4+ or CD8+ T cells sorted from blood, obtained in a trial of the OX40 agonist ivuxolimab. These receptors came from an adult with an advanced solid tumor such as melanoma, head and neck, liver or kidney cancer.

This clone was seen more than once but under ten times. This chain connects TRBV10-3 to TRBJ1-1; 10 bases agree with TRBD1. The CDR3 has 14 residues. V dropped 7 bases and J dropped 4; count of bases not matched to a gene: 6. The V gene's germline CDR1 is ENHRY and CDR2 SYGVKD. CDR3 DNA sequence: TGTGCCATCAATCCCGGACAGGGGGTCACTGAAGCTTTCTTT. This translates into CAINPGQGVTEAFF.

The chain has TRBV5-1 and TRBJ2-3; 9 bases line up with TRBD2. Trimming cost V 4 bases and J 0 bases; bases outside gene matches: 6. Germline V lookup: CDR1 SGHRS, CDR2 YFSETQ. This CDR3 comprises 16 residues. Written as DNA, the CDR3 is TGCGCCAGCAGCCTGGGGACTAGCAGAAGCACAGATACGCAGTATTTT. Protein product: CASSLGTSRSTDTQYF.

The rearrangement links TRBV7-6 to TRBJ1-2, with D hard to call. Germline-derived CDR1 and CDR2 are SGHVS and FNYEAQ. This CDR3 has 15 amino acids. V was cut by 4 bases and J by 4 bases, with 16 bases left in between. The CDR3 spells CASSSCLESPYGYTF. CDR3 in DNA: TGTGCCAGCAGCTCCTGTCTTGAATCTCCCTATGGCTACACCTTC.

The chain couples TRBV18 to TRBJ2-3; 10 bases fit TRBD2. Germline-derived CDR1 and CDR2 are KGHSH and LQKENI. Unmatched junction bases numbered 0, after V lost 6 bases and J lost 6 bases. This CDR3 contains 12 residues. This CDR3 reads CASSSGRDTQYF. In nucleotides, the CDR3 is TGTGCCAGCTCTAGCGGGAGGGATACGCAGTATTTT.

The chain is built from TRBV6-5 and TRBJ1-2; tentative D call: TRBD1 (6 bases). V was shortened by 2 bases and J by 2 bases, with 12 bases between the two germline ends. Germline V gene sequence: CDR1 MNHEY, CDR2 SVGAGI. The CDR3 extends over 15 amino acids. CDR3 in amino acids: CASSYGAGANYGYTF. In nucleotides, the CDR3 is TGTGCCAGCAGTTACGGTGCAGGGGCAAACTATGGCTACACCTTC.

The rearrangement uses TRBV28 and TRBJ1-2, with 7 nucleotides matching TRBD1. This CDR3 is 14 amino acids long. The V gene's germline CDR1 is MDHEN and CDR2 SYDVKM. V gave up 5 bases and J gave up 8 bases; unmatched junction bases: 11. CDR3 region: CASSLHTGVEGYTF. Written as DNA, the CDR3 is TGTGCCAGCAGTCTACACACAGGGGTGGAGGGCTACACCTTC.

The chain couples TRBV5-8 to TRBJ2-3, with 7 nucleotides matching TRBD2. Germline-derived CDR1 and CDR2 are SGHTS and YDEGEE. CDR3 length: 14 amino acids. The V gene end was trimmed by 4 bases and the J gene end by 9 bases; junction bases not matched to a gene: 11. The CDR3 reads CASSSLGRGRTQYF. CDR3 nucleotides: TGTGCCAGCAGCAGTCTGGGGCGGGGGAGAACGCAGTATTTT.

This chain uses TRBV19 with TRBJ2-1; maybe TRBD2 (6 bases). From germline, CDR1 is LNHDA and CDR2 SQIVND (reference sequence). V was pared by 5 bases and J by 6 bases, with 20 bases between. This CDR3 is built from 16 residues. This CDR3 reads CASSGGTPDLGNEQFF. CDR3 in DNA: TGTGCCAGTAGTGGAGGGACGCCCGACTTGGGCAATGAGCAGTTCTTC.

Here the CDR3 DNA reads TGTGCCATCAGCCCCTCCGGGACAGGGAGCTCCTACGAGCAGTACTTC. It yields the protein CAISPSGTGSSYEQYF. The chain carries TRBV10-3 and TRBJ2-7; 9 bases match TRBD1. The length of the CDR3 is 16 residues. Germline CDR1 is ENHRY and CDR2 is SYGVKD. The V and J ends lost 6 bases and 0 bases, in that order; junction bases with no gene match: 9.

The chain links TRBV5-1 to TRBJ2-3, with D uncertain. The CDR3 runs 13 residues. CDR1 and CDR2 (germline): SGHRS, YFSETQ. The germline V and J ends were trimmed by 6 bases and 2 bases, with 10 bases remaining between them. The CDR3 DNA is TGCGCCAGCACTTTGGGTCTCACAGATACGCAGTATTTT. This sequence encodes CASTLGLTDTQYF.

The chain employs TRBV30 and TRBJ2-7; tentatively, D is TRBD2 (7 bases). Trimming cost V 3 bases and J 1 base, with 22 bases left between them. The germline CDR1 and CDR2 sequences are GTSNPN and SVGIG (reference sequence). The length of the CDR3 is 17 residues. This CDR3 is CAWSEGGGGFRSYEQYF. The CDR3 DNA follows: TGTGCCTGGAGCGAAGGGGGAGGGGGGTTTAGGTCCTACGAGCAGTACTTC.

The chain employs TRBV7-3 and TRBJ1-2, with D perhaps matching TRBD1 (6 bases). The V end was cut by 5 bases, the J end by 3 bases, with 13 bases between. This CDR3 contains 14 residues. Germline loops: CDR1 SGHTA, CDR2 FQGTGA. The CDR3 sequence is CASSPRGADYGYTF. For the CDR3, the DNA is TGTGCCAGCAGCCCTCGGGGGGCCGACTATGGCTACACCTTC.

This chain joins TRBV28 and TRBJ1-4; no definite D call. The CDR3 is 15 amino acids. Germline V lookup: CDR1 MDHEN, CDR2 SYDVKM. Trimming removed 4 bases from V and 0 bases from J, with 9 bases in between. For the CDR3, the DNA is TGTGCCAGCAGTTCCCCGACCACAACTAATGAAAAACTGTTTTTT. It yields the protein CASSSPTTTNEKLFF.

A single count supports this clone. The chain is built from TRBV6-1 and TRBJ2-5; 7 nucleotides align to TRBD1. The germline gives CDR1 MNHNS, CDR2 SASEGT. The CDR3 contains 15 residues. V shed 6 bases and J 5 bases; nucleotides not matched to a gene: 12. CDR3 nucleotides: TGTGCCAGCAGCGGCAGGGGGTCCTCCTGGGAGACCCAGTACTTC. Translating gives CASSGRGSSWETQYF.

The chain carries TRBV7-9 and TRBJ2-3; 7 bases agree with TRBD1. Losses at the gene ends were 0 bases for V and 4 bases for J; bases not matched to a gene: 4. Germline V lookup: CDR1 SEHNR, CDR2 FQNEAQ (reference sequence). The CDR3 runs 15 residues. The CDR3 DNA sequence: TGTGCCAGCAGCTTAGCAGGGGGCGAGGCAGATACGCAGTATTTT. Its translation is CASSLAGGEADTQYF.